This TCR beta chain comes out of a study of shared clonotypes between healthy human individuals. Broader study findings: With a handful of donors compared, around 5.4% of naive CD4 clonotypes were shared. In having few donors, the study represented limited genetic and exposure-history diversity.

Comments on this clone: Its antigen is still unknown.

Sequenced by immunoSEQ multiplex PCR; TCRdb stores in-frame clones only, minus some. This table holds around 1,900,000 clones, just under 95% found once. Selected positively for CCR7 and CD45RO-negative, naive CD8 cells excluded terminally differentiated effector memory CD45RA+ cells. Germline V gene data show CDR1 as SGHVS and CDR2 as FQNEAQ. Trimming removed 1 base at V and 3 bases at J, with 13 bases between. The CDR3 contains 15 residues. The receptor's source is a man between 18 and 35 years old in good health. Some clones in this sample may be carry-over from other donors' samples. This chain uses TRBV7-8 with TRBJ2-7; the D call may be TRBD1 or TRBD2 (6 bases each). Sequencing was done on a sample of naive CD8+ T cells from PBMCs. CDR3 nucleotides: TGTGCCAGCAGCTTAGGAGGGGGGACCTACTACGAGCAGTACTTC. Amino acid sequence: CASSLGGGTYYEQYF.